This T cell receptor (beta chain) was sequenced in a study of CXCR3-negative and CXCR3-positive naive CD8 T cells. Study findings and constraints: Expression of CXCR3 was partially reduced after cryopreservation, and fresh PBMCs were used in most assays. Much lower diversity was found in memory CD8+ cells, while both naive subsets had comparably high diversity. Naive subsets displayed similar surface CD5, and TCR strength was inferred from TRB CDR3 properties.

5' RACE with UMI labels generated the TRB cDNA libraries. For each CDR3 protein, TCRdb gives one entry from its re-call of the 5' RACE reads, without DNA. The sample totals 45,000 to 65,000 distinct CDR3 sequences; its top ten clones hold more than 1.3%. In the case of this clonotype: Its specificity is not known.

Germline values: CDR1 SGHTA, CDR2 FQGNSA. The CDR3 is 13 residues long. The sequence derives from a human donor in good health. Some clones in this sample may be carry-over from other donors' samples. This chain joins TRBV7-2 and TRBJ2-7; there is no DNA to check the TCRdb D call of TRBD1. The sequencing sample was made of naive CXCR3- CD8+ T cells from blood. Specified subset: CD45RO-CCR7+CD27+CD95- naive CD8+ T cells lacking CXCR3 (TNR3-). The CDR3 sequence is CASSSGQSPEQYF.